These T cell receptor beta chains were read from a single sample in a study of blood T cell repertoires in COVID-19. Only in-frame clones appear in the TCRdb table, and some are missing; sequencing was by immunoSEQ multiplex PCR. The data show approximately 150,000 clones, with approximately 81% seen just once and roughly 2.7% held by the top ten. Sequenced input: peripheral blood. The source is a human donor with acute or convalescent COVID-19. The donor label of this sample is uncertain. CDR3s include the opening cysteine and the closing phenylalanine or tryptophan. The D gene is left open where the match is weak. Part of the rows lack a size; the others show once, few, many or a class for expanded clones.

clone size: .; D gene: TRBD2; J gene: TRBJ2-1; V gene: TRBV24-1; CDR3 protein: CATSPGWREAWRTYNEQFF; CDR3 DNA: TGTGCCACCAGTCCCGGCTGGCGGGAGGCTTGGAGGACCTACAATGAGCAGTTCTTC
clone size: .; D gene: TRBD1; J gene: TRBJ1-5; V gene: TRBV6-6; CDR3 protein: CASSIGTGNVPQHF; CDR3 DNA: TGTGCCAGCAGTATAGGGACAGGAAATGTGCCCCAGCATTTT
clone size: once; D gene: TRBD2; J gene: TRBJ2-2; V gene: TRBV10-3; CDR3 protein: CAISRTSGDTGELFF; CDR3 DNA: TGTGCCATCTCAAGGACTAGCGGTGACACCGGGGAGCTGTTTTTT
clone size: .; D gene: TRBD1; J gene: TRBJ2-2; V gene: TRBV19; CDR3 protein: CASGSTGALGTGELFF; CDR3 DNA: TGTGCCAGTGGATCGACAGGGGCCCTGGGCACCGGGGAGCTGTTTTTT
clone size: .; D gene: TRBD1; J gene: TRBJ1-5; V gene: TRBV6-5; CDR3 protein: CASSPDRGSQPQHF; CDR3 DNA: TGTGCCAGCAGCCCAGACAGGGGGAGTCAGCCCCAGCATTTT
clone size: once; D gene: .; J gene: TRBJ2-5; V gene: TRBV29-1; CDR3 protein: CSVETGLRQTQYF; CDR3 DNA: TGCAGCGTCGAGACGGGACTCAGGCAGACCCAGTACTTC
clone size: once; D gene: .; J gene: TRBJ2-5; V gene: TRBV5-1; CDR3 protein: CASSLLETQYF; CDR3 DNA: TGCGCCAGCAGCCTCCTGGAGACCCAGTACTTC
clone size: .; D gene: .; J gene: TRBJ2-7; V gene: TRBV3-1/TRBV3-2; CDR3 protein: CASSQIRGAGEQYF; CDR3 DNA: TGTGCCAGCAGCCAAATCCGCGGTGCGGGGGAGCAGTACTTC
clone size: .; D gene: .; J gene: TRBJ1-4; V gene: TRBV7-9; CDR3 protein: CASSVGNYEKLFF; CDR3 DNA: TGTGCCAGCAGCGTCGGGAACTATGAAAAACTGTTTTTT
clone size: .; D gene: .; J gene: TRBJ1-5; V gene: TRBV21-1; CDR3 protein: CASSIRTENSNQPQHF; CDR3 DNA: TGTGCCAGCAGCATTAGGACTGAAAATAGCAATCAGCCCCAGCATTTT
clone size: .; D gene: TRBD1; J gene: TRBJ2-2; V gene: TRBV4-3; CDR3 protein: CASSQPRDRVQYTGELFF; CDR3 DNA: TGCGCCAGCAGCCAACCCCGGGACAGGGTACAGTACACCGGGGAGCTGTTTTTT
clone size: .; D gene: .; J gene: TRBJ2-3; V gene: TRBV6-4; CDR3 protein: CASSLLPSQDTQYF; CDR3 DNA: TGTGCCAGCAGCCTACTCCCCTCCCAAGATACGCAGTATTTT
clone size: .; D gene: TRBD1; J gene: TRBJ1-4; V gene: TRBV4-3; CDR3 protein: CASSQDLGTGNEKLFF; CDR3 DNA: TGCGCCAGCAGCCAAGATCTTGGGACAGGGAATGAAAAACTGTTTTTT
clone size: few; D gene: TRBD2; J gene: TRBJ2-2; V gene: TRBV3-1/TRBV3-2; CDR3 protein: CASSQRLAVTGELFF; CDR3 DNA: TGTGCCAGCAGCCAAAGGCTAGCGGTCACCGGGGAGCTGTTTTTT
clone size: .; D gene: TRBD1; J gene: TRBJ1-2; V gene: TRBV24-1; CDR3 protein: CATSDAGQGYSYGYTF; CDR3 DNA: TGTGCCACCAGTGATGCCGGACAGGGTTATAGCTATGGCTACACCTTC
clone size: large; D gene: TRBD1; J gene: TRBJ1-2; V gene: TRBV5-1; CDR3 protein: CASSPGQGGFGYTF; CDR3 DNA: TGCGCCAGCAGCCCAGGACAGGGTGGGTTTGGCTACACCTTC
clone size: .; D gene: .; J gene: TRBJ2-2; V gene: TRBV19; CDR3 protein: CASSWRKTNTGELFF; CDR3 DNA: TGTGCCAGTAGTTGGCGGAAGACGAACACCGGGGAGCTGTTTTTT
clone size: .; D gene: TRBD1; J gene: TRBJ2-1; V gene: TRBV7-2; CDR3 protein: CASSQGALAGQFF; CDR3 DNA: TGTGCCAGCAGCCAGGGGGCCCTCGCTGGTCAGTTCTTC
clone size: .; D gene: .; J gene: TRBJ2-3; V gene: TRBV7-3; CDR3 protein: CASSRGTGDTQYF; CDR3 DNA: TGTGCCAGCAGCAGAGGGACTGGAGATACGCAGTATTTT
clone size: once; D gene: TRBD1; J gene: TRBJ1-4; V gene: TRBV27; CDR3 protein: CASSRDSFLQREKLFF; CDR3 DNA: TGTGCCAGCAGTCGGGACAGTTTCCTCCAACGCGAAAAACTGTTTTTT
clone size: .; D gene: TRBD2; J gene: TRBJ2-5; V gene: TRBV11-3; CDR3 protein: CASSPGGTSGGAVETQYF; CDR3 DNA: TGTGCCAGCAGCCCAGGCGGGACTAGCGGGGGGGCGGTTGAGACCCAGTACTTC
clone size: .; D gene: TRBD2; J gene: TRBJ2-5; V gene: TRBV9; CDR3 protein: CASSVGVRGGRKTQYF; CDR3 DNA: TGTGCCAGCAGCGTAGGTGTTAGGGGCGGGAGGAAGACCCAGTACTTC